This paragraph covers one T cell receptor (beta chain) sequence. Its antigen is as yet unknown. The data originate from a study of shared clonotypes between healthy human individuals. Study at large: The study used three CD4 naive, three CD4 memory, two CD8 naive and one CD8 memory plate per donor. The study, taken as a whole, reports: Rarefaction revealed incomplete sorted-subset sequencing despite large depth. Shared clonotypes across all four donors exceeded non-shared ones in generation probability.

The germline CDR1 and CDR2 sequences are MNHEY and SMNVEV (reference sequence). This CDR3 contains 17 residues. The J segment lost 7 bases and the V segment lost 1 base, leaving 7 bases of the junction unmatched. Running of the assay took place at deep level. TCRdb keeps only in-frame clones here, not all; method: immunoSEQ multiplex PCR. The table has hundreds of thousands of clones, about 95% seen once. The sequencing sample was made of naive CD4+ T cells sorted from blood. Subset defined: CD45RA+ positively selected. V is TRBV27 and J is TRBJ2-1; 13 bases are a match to TRBD2. The clonotype was recovered from a woman in her 30s in good health. The CDR3 coding sequence is TGTGCCAGCAGTTTATTCTCCGGGACTAGCGGGAAAAATGAGCAGTTCTTC. It encodes CASSLFSGTSGKNEQFF.